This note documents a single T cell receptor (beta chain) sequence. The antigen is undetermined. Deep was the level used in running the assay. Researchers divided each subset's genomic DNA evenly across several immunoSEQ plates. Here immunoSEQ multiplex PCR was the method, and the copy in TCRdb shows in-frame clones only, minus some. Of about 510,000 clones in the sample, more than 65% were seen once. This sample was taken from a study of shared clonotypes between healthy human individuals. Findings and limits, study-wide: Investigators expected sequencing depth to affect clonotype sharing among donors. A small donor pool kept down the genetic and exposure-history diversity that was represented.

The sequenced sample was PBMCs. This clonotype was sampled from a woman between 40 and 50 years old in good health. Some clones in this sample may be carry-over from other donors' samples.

The CDR3 DNA sequence: TGCGCCAGCAGTCACGGGGGTAAGTGGTGGACCTACGAGCAGTACTTC. It specifies CASSHGGKWWTYEQYF. This rearrangement joins TRBV23-1 to TRBJ2-7; the D gene is possibly TRBD2 (6 bases). TRBV23-1 carries the ORF label, with uncertain function. Between the trimmed V and J ends, which lost 3 bases and 2 bases, there was a span of 17 bases. This CDR3 has 16 amino acids.